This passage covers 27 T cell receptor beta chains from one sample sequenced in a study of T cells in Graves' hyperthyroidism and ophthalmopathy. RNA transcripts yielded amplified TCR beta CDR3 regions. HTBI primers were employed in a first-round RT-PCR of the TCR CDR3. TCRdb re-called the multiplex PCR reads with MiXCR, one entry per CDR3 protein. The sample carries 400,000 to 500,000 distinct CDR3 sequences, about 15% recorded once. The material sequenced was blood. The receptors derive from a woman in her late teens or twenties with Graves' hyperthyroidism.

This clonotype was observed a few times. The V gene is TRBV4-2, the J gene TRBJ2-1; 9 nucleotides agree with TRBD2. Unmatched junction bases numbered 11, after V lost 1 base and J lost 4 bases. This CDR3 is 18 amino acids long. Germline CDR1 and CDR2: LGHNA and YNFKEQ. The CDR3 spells CASSQGPPGLATYNEQFF. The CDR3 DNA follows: TGTGCCAGCAGCCAAGGACCGCCGGGACTAGCAACATACAATGAGCAGTTCTTC.

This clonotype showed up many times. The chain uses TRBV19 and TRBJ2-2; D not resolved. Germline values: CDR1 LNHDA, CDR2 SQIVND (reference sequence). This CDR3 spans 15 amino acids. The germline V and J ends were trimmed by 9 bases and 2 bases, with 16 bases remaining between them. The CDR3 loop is CASTPRQSNTGELFF. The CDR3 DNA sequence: TGTGCCAGCACTCCGAGGCAGAGTAACACCGGGGAGCTGTTTTTT.

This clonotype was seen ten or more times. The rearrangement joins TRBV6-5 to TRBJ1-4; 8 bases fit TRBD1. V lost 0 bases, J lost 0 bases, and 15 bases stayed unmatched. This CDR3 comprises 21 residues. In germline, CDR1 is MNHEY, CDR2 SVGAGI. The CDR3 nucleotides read TGTGCCAGCAGTTACTCGCCCTCGACAGGGGCGGTGGGGACAACTAATGAAAAACTGTTTTTT. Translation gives CASSYSPSTGAVGTTNEKLFF.

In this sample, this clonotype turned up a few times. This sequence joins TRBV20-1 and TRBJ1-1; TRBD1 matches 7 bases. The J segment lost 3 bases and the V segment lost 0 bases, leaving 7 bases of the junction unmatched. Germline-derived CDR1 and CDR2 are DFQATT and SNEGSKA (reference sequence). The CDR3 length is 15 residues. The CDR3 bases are TGCAGTGCTAGAGATCCTTGGACAGGCGACACTGAAGCTTTCTTT. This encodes CSARDPWTGDTEAFF.

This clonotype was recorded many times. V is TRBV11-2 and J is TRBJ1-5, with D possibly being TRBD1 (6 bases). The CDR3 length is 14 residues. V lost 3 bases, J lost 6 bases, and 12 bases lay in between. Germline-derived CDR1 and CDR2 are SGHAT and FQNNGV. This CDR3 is CASSFRTERQPQHF. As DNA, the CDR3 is TGTGCCAGCAGCTTTCGGACAGAACGTCAGCCCCAGCATTTT.

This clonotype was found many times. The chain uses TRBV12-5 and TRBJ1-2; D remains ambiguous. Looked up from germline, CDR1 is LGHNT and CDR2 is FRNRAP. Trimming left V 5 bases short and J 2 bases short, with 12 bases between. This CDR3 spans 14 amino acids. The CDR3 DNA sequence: TGTGCTAGTGGTCCTGGCAGTCTCAACTATGGCTACACCTTC. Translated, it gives CASGPGSLNYGYTF.

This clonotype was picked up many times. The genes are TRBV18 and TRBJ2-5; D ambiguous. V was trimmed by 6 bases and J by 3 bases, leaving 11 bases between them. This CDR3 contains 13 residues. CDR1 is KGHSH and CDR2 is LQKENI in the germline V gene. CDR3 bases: TGTGCCAGCTCCCCTTCCCAGGAAGAGACCCAGTACTTC. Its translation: CASSPSQEETQYF.

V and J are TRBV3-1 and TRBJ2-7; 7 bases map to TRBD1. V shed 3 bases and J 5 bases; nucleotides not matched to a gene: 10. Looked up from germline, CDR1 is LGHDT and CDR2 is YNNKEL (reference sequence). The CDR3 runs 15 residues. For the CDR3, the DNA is TGTGCCAGCAGCCATATACAGGGGTTTATGGACGAGCAGTACTTC. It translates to CASSHIQGFMDEQYF.

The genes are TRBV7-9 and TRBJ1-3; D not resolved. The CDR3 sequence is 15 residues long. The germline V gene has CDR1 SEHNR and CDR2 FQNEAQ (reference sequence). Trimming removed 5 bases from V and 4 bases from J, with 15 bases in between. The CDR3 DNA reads TGTGCCAGCAGCCCCCCACGGACGGGGGGAAACACCATATATTTT. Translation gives CASSPPRTGGNTIYF. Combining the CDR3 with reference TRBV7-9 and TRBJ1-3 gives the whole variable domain DTGVSQNPRHKITKRGQNVTFRCDPISEHNRLYWYRQTLGQGPEFLTYFQNEAQLEKSRLLSDRFSAERPKGSFSTLEIQRTEQGDSAMYLCASSPPRTGGNTIYFGEGSWLTVV.

The CDR3 DNA sequence: TGTGCCAGCAGCTTTAACAGAAACTCCCAAGAGACCCAGTACTTC. It encodes CASSFNRNSQETQYF. J is TRBJ2-5 and V is TRBV7-9, with D unresolved. Between the trimmed V and J ends, which lost 3 bases and 1 base, there was a span of 12 bases. Germline V gene sequence: CDR1 SEHNR, CDR2 FQNEAQ (reference sequence). The CDR3 is 15 residues long.

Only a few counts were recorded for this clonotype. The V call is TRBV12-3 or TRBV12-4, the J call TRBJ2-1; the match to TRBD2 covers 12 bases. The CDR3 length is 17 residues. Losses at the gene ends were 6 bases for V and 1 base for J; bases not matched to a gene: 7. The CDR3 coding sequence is TGTGCCAGCAGCCCCGGGACTAGCGGGTTATCCTACAATGAGCAGTTCTTC. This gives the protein CASSPGTSGLSYNEQFF.

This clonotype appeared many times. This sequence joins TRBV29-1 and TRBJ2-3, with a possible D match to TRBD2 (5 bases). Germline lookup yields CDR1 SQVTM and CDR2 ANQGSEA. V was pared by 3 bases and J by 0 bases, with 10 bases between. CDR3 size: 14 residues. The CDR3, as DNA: TGCAGCGTTGATCCGGGGTATAGCACAGATACGCAGTATTTT. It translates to CSVDPGYSTDTQYF.

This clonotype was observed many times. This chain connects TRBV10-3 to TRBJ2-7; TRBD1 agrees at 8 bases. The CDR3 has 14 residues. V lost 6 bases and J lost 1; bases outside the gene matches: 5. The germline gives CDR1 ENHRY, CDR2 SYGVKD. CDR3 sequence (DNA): TGTGCCATCAGCCCACAGGGGGAGTCCTACGAGCAGTACTTC. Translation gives CAISPQGESYEQYF.

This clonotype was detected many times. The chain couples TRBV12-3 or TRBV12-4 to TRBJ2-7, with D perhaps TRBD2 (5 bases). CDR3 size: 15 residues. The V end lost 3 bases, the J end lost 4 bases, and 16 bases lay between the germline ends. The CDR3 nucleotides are TGTGCCAGCAGTTTCGGAGACGGGAAAGAATACGAGCAGTACTTC. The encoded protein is CASSFGDGKEYEQYF.

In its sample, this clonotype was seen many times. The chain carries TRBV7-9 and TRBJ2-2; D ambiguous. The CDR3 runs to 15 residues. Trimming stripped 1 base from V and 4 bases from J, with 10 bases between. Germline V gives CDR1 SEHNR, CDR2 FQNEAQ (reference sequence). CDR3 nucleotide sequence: TGTGCCAGCAGCTTAGATAGCCTGGCCACCGGGGAGCTGTTTTTT. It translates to CASSLDSLATGELFF.

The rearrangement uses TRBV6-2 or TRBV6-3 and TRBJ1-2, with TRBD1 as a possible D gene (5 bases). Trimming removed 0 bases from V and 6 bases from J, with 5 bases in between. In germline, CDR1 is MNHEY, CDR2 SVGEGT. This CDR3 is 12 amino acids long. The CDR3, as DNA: TGTGCCAGCAGTTACTCGGGGGATGGCTACACCTTC. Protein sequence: CASSYSGDGYTF.

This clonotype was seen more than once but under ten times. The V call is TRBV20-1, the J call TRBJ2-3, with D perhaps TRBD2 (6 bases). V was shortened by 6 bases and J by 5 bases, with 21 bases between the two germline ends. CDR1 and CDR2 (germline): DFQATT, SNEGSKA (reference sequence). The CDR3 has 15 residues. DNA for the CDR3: TGCAGTGCCAAGAAGCGGCGGAGGGTTGAAGATACGCAGTATTTT. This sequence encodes CSAKKRRRVEDTQYF.

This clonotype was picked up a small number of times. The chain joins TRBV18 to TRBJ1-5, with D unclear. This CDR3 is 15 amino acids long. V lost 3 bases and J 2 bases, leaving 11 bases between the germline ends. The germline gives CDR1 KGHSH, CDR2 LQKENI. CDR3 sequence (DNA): TGTGCCAGCTCACCGGACGACTGGCGCAATCAGCCCCAGCATTTT. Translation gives CASSPDDWRNQPQHF.

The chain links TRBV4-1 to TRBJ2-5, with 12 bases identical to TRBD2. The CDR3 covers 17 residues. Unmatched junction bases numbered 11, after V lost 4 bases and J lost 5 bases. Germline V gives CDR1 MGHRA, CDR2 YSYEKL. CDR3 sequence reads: CASSLGLAGIQRETQYF. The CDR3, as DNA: TGCGCCAGCAGCCTAGGACTAGCGGGAATCCAAAGGGAGACCCAGTACTTC.

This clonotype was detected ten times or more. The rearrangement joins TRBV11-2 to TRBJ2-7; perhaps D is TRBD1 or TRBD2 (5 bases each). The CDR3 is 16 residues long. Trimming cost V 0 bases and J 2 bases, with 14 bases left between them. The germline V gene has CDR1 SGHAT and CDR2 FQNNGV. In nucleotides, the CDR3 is TGTGCCAGCAGCTTAGATCGAGGGGCCTACGCCTACGAGCAGTACTTC. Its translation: CASSLDRGAYAYEQYF.

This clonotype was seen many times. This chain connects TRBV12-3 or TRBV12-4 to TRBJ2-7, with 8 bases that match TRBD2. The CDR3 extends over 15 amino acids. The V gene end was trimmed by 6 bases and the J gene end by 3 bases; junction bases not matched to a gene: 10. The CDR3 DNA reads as TGTGCCAGCAGCCCAAACCCGGGACTAGGCTACGAGCAGTACTTC. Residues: CASSPNPGLGYEQYF.

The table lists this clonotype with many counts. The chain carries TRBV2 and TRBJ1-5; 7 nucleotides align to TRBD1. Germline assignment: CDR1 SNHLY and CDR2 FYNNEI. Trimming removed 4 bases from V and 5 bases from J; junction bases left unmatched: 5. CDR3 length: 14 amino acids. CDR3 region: CASSGQGLDQPQHF. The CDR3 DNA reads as TGTGCCAGCAGTGGACAGGGTTTGGATCAGCCCCAGCATTTT.

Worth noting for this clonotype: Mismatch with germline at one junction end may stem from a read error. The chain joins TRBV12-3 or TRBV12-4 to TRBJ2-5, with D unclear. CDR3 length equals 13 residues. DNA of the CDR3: TGTGCCAGCGGTTTAGTGGCCAGGCAGATCCAGTACTTC. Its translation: CASGLVARQIQYF.

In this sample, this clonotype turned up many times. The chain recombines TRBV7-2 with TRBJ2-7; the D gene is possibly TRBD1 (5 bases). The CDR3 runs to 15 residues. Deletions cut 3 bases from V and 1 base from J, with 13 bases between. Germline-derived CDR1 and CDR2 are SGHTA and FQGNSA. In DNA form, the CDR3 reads TGTGCCAGCAGCTTTTCAGCAGGGTGGTCCTACGAGCAGTACGTC. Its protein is CASSFSAGWSYEQYV.

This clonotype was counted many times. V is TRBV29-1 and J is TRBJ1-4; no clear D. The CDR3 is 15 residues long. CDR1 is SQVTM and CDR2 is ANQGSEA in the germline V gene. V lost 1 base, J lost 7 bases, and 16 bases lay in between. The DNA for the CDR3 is TGCAGCGTTGAAGTCCCAAGTTTTTCTCGTGAAAAACTGTTTTTT. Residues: CSVEVPSFSREKLFF.

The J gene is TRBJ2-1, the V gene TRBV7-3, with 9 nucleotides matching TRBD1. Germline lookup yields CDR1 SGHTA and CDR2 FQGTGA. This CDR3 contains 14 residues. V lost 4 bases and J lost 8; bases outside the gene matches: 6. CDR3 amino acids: CASSSGTGSYEQFF. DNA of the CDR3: TGTGCCAGCAGCTCCGGGACAGGGTCTTATGAGCAGTTCTTC.

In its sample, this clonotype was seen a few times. The CDR3 nucleotides read TGTGCCACCAGGCTGACAGGTCGCGGCAATCAGCCCCAGCATTTT. Translating gives CATRLTGRGNQPQHF. This chain links TRBV15 with TRBJ1-5, with TRBD1 as a possible D gene (6 bases). Per germline, CDR1 LNHNV and CDR2 YYDKDF (reference sequence). V was cut by 6 bases and J by 2 bases, with 14 bases left in between. The CDR3 has 15 amino acids.